This T cell receptor (beta chain) was obtained from a study of CD8+ T cells in alopecia areata. Study-wide findings and caveats: Given one nonresponder, whether baseline CD8+ expansion relates to response remains uncertain. Scalp clonality dropped significantly under tofacitinib, as did expanded CD8+ top-100 clones.

Stated treatment: oral pan-JAK inhibitor, 5-10 mg twice daily. Peripheral blood samples and lesional scalp punch biopsies were obtained from alopecia areata patients. About this clone itself: Its antigen remains unknown.

Extraction of RNA preceded its reverse transcription into cDNA, which served as the sequencing template. Assay used: immunoSEQ multiplex PCR; TCRdb lists only in-frame clones, some missing. This table has hundreds of thousands of clones, approximately 65% appearing once. This TCR was recovered from a human donor with alopecia areata. The specimen was CD4+ T cells sorted from blood, collected at approximately week 42, from a patient treated with tofacitinib.

The CDR3 nucleotides are TGTGCCAGCAGCAAATCCGGGACGGCGAGCAATCAGCCCCAGCATTTT. Its translation: CASSKSGTASNQPQHF. The gene calls are TRBV5-6 and TRBJ1-5; a weak D match, TRBD1 (5 bases). The CDR3 totals 16 residues. In germline, CDR1 is SGHDT, CDR2 YYEEEE. Deletions cut 4 bases from V and 1 base from J, with 15 bases between.